This T cell receptor beta chain derives from a study of CD8 T cells in Susac syndrome. With random hexamers, reverse transcription was performed on about 0.5 to 1 ug of RNA. Amplification of TCR beta CDR3 was carried out by immunoSEQ multiplex PCR, which covered 54 Vbeta and 13 Jbeta segments. Each CDR3 protein is one row after TCRdb ran MiXCR on the immunoSEQ multiplex PCR reads. Of 200,000 to 300,000 distinct CDR3 sequences listed, 93% were seen once; the top ten hold 0.065% to 0.08%. In germline, CDR1 is SGHTA, CDR2 FQGNSA. CDR3 size: 13 residues. Trimming removed 10 bases at V and 1 base at J, with 12 bases between. CD8+ and CD4+ T cells from blood underwent TCR beta sequencing, which was carried out in a high-throughput format. Negative isolation yielded the CD8+ and CD4+ T cells, while FACS enriched the TEMRA cells. In its sample, this clonotype was seen once.

This receptor was taken from a human donor with multiple sclerosis. The specimen was CD4+ T cells from PBMCs. The genes are TRBV7-2 and TRBJ2-3; the D gene is possibly TRBD2 (6 bases). The CDR3 protein is CANRERGTDTQYF. The CDR3 coding sequence is TGTGCCAACAGAGAGCGGGGCACAGATACGCAGTATTTT. Together with reference TRBV7-2 and TRBJ2-3, the CDR3 gives the full variable domain: GAGVSQSPSNKVTEKGKDVELRCDPISGHTALYWYRQSLGQGLEFLIYFQGNSAPDKSGLPSDRFSAERTGGSVSTLTIQRTQQEDSAVYLCANRERGTDTQYFGPGTRLTVL.